This TCR beta chain stems from a study of T cell responses to AZD1222 COVID-19 vaccine. Study observations and caveats: With dominance at 160-218 and 743-854, vaccine-associated CD4 TCRs spanned spike.

The repertoire was sequenced with immunoSEQ multiplex PCR; TCRdb's copy has only in-frame clones and lacks some. The table includes about 150,000 clones, just over 90% detected once. The count of this clone is one. The target antigen is unknown. Per germline, CDR1 MNHEY and CDR2 SMNVEV (reference sequence). V was pared by 8 bases and J by 7 bases, with 11 bases of the junction left unmatched. This CDR3 comprises 14 residues. Sequencing used peripheral blood, obtained on day 0 of AZD1222 vaccination. The source is an adult in good health. The chain carries TRBV27 and TRBJ2-1, with 7 positions matching TRBD1. CDR3: CASCRGGGWNEQFF. In nucleotides, the CDR3 is TGTGCCAGCTGTCGAGGGGGCGGTTGGAATGAGCAGTTCTTC.